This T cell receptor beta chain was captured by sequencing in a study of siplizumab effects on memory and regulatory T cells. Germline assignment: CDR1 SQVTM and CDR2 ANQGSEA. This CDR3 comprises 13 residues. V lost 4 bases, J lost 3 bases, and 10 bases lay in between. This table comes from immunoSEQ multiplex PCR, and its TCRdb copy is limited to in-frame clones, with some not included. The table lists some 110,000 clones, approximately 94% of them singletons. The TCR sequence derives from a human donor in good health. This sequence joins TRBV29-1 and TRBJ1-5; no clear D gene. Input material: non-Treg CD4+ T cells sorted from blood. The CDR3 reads CSVVEGYNQPQHF. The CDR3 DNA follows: TGCAGCGTTGTGGAAGGGTACAATCAGCCCCAGCATTTT.